The 7 T cell receptor beta chains given below trace back to one sample, sequenced in a study of blood T cell repertoires in COVID-19. Profiled with immunoSEQ multiplex PCR; TCRdb holds only in-frame clones, not every one. The sample contains 15,000 to 20,000 clones, roughly 85% of which appear only once. The specimen sequenced was peripheral blood. The source of these receptors is an older man with acute or convalescent COVID-19.

The chain is built from TRBV14 and TRBJ1-2, with D tentatively TRBD1 (5 bases). V was trimmed by 3 bases and J by 8 bases, leaving 16 bases between them. The CDR3 length is 14 residues. Germline V gene data show CDR1 as SGHDN and CDR2 as FVKESK. This CDR3 reads CASSQIRANRGYTF. For the CDR3, the DNA is TGTGCCAGCAGCCAGATCCGGGCTAACAGGGGCTACACCTTC.

The gene calls are TRBV15 and TRBJ1-5; TRBD1 matches 7 bases. Trimming at V came to 0 bases and at J to 0 bases, leaving 2 bases not matched to a gene. The CDR3 covers 16 residues. CDR1 is LNHNV and CDR2 is YYDKDF in the germline V gene (reference sequence). The CDR3 nucleotides are TGTGCCACCAGCAGAGATCGGGACAGTAGCAATCAGCCCCAGCATTTT. It specifies CATSRDRDSSNQPQHF.

The V call is TRBV28, the J call TRBJ1-5; maybe TRBD1 (5 bases). The V gene's germline CDR1 is MDHEN and CDR2 SYDVKM. V lost 6 bases to trimming and J lost 11 bases, with 17 bases between them. The CDR3 contains 13 residues. The CDR3 spells CASRQRGLGTQHF. The CDR3 nucleotides read TGTGCCAGCAGGCAACGGGGGTTAGGGACCCAGCATTTT.

The CDR3 sequence: CASSLAGRYLDTQYF. As DNA, the CDR3 is TGTGCCAGCAGCTTAGCGGGCCGGTATTTAGATACGCAGTATTTT. The chain links TRBV7-2 to TRBJ2-3; D gene ambiguous. Germline-derived CDR1 and CDR2 are SGHTA and FQGNSA. The CDR3 covers 15 residues. V was shortened by 0 bases and J by 5 bases, with 12 bases between the two germline ends.

This chain joins TRBV12-3 or TRBV12-4 and TRBJ1-1; D possibly corresponds to TRBD1 (5 bases). The CDR3 contains 12 residues. V was pared by 6 bases and J by 10 bases, with 15 bases between. The CDR3 DNA reads as TGTGCCAGCAGACCCGTCGGCGGGACAGCTTTCTTT. Amino acids: CASRPVGGTAFF.

This clone came up once. J is TRBJ2-1 and V is TRBV28; D is unclear. V dropped 3 bases and J dropped 8 bases, with 11 bases sitting between them. There are 13 residues in the CDR3. Germline values: CDR1 MDHEN, CDR2 SYDVKM. In DNA form, the CDR3 reads TGTGCCAGCAGTTTCCTCGGGTTCGATGAGCAGTTCTTC. Its protein is CASSFLGFDEQFF.

In this sample, this clone turned up once. This chain joins TRBV27 and TRBJ1-1; 8 bases are shared with TRBD1. The CDR3 contains 18 residues. CDR1 and CDR2 (germline): MNHEY, SMNVEV (reference sequence). The J segment lost 1 base and the V segment lost 5 bases, leaving 15 bases of the junction unmatched. The CDR3: CASSTGTGGPLKNTEAFF. The CDR3 DNA follows: TGTGCCAGCAGTACCGGGACAGGCGGTCCCCTGAAGAACACTGAAGCTTTCTTT.